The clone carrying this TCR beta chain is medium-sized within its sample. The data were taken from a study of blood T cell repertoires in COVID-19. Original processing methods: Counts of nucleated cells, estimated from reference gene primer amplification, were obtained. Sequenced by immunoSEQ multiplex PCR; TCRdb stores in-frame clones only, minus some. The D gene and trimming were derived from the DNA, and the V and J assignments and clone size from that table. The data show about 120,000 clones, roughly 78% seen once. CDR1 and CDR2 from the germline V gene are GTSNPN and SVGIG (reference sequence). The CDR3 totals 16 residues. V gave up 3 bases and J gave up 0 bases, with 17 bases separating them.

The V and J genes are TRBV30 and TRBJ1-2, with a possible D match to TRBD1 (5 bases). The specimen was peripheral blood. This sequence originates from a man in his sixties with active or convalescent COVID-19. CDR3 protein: CAWSEPGDRANYGYTF. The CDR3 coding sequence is TGTGCCTGGAGCGAACCTGGAGACAGAGCTAACTATGGCTACACCTTC. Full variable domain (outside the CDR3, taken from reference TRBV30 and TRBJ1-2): SQTIHQWPATLVQPVGSPLSLECTVEGTSNPNLYWYRQAAGRGLQLLFYSVGIGQISSEVPQNLSASRPQDRQFILSSKKLLLSDSGFYLCAWSEPGDRANYGYTFGSGTRLTVV.